The 15 T cell receptor beta chains reported below all come from one sample, sequenced in a study of beta chain features in type 1 diabetes. Study-level points and caveats: Type 1 diabetes patients showed a moderate but significant shortening of TCRB CDR3s in all four CD4+ subsets.

The study reverse transcribed the entire isolated RNA, so it sequenced expressed TCRB transcripts. TCRdb's copy holds only in-frame clones and misses some; the assay was immunoSEQ multiplex PCR. Counted here are about 120,000 clones, about a sixth occurring once; the ten biggest clones make up over 2%. These receptors lack a known antigen. Sequencing was carried out using central memory CD4+ T cells from blood. Receptors were obtained from a man aged 25 to 45 with type 1 diabetes.

This clone showed up just a few times. The J gene is TRBJ1-2, the V gene TRBV5-6; unclear D gene. The CDR3 has 11 amino acids. The ends were cut back, 3 bases at V and 4 bases at J, with 4 bases in the middle. Looked up from germline, CDR1 is SGHDT and CDR2 is YYEEEE. This CDR3 reads CASSSGYGYTF. For the CDR3, the DNA is TGTGCCAGCAGCTCCGGCTATGGCTACACCTTC.

Worth noting for this clone: The same CDR3 is also encoded by other DNA sequences in this sample. This chain joins TRBV28 and TRBJ1-4; no definite D call. CDR1 is MDHEN and CDR2 is SYDVKM in the germline V gene. CDR3 length: 12 amino acids. V gave up 3 bases and J gave up 8 bases, with 7 bases separating them. In nucleotides, the CDR3 is TGTGCCAGCAGTTTCTCATGGGAAAAACTGTTTTTT. Translating gives CASSFSWEKLFF.

The J gene is TRBJ2-5, the V gene TRBV28; D is possibly TRBD1 (6 bases). Trimming shortened V by 5 bases and J by 2 bases, and 12 bases separated the two germline ends. Per the germline V gene, CDR1 is MDHEN and CDR2 is SYDVKM. This CDR3 region has 14 residues. The CDR3 is CASSPSGQQETQYF. CDR3 sequence (DNA): TGTGCCAGCAGTCCGAGCGGACAGCAAGAGACCCAGTACTTC.

This clone has more than one count but fewer than ten. The chain carries TRBV5-4 and TRBJ2-5; no reliable D call. This CDR3 has 14 residues. V was cut by 3 bases and J by 1 base, with 10 bases left in between. Germline assignment: CDR1 SGHNT and CDR2 YYREEE (reference sequence). CDR3 region: CASSSQLSQETQYF. DNA for the CDR3: TGTGCCAGCAGCTCCCAGTTATCCCAAGAGACCCAGTACTTC.

In its sample, this clone was seen many times. The V and J genes are TRBV7-8 and TRBJ2-7, with 9 bases identical to TRBD1. From germline, CDR1 is SGHVS and CDR2 FQNEAQ. After removal of 9 bases from V and 5 bases from J, the junction contained 17 bases not matched to a gene. The CDR3 runs 16 residues. The CDR3 nucleotides are TGTGCCAGTAGCAGATACGCGGGACAGGGTTCCCACGAGCAGTACTTC. Translating gives CASSRYAGQGSHEQYF.

The rearrangement links TRBV7-3 to TRBJ2-3, with D perhaps TRBD1 (5 bases). Germline CDR1 reads SGHTA; CDR2 reads FQGTGA. The CDR3 totals 16 residues. The V gene lost 4 bases and the J gene lost 0 bases, with 14 bases spanning the gap. Written as DNA, the CDR3 is TGTGCCAGCAGCTGCATTCCAGGGTATAGCACAGATACGCAGTATTTT. Amino acid sequence: CASSCIPGYSTDTQYF.

V usage is TRBV5-4 and J usage is TRBJ2-7; D remains ambiguous. CDR1 SGHNT and CDR2 YYREEE come from the germline V gene (reference sequence). V lost 0 bases and J lost 4, with 14 bases in between. This CDR3 is built from 15 residues. The CDR3 loop reads CASSLASRDFYEQYF. CDR3 bases: TGTGCCAGCAGCTTGGCCTCCAGAGATTTTTACGAGCAGTACTTC.

Of note for this clone: This specimen includes other DNA sequences encoding the same CDR3. The chain joins TRBV30 to TRBJ2-7; the match to TRBD1 covers 8 bases. CDR3 length: 12 amino acids. V was pared by 5 bases and J by 3 bases, with 3 bases of the junction left unmatched. Germline CDR1 is GTSNPN and CDR2 is SVGIG (reference sequence). For the CDR3, the DNA is TGTGCCTGGTCCACAGGGGGCTACGAGCAGTACTTC. This gives the protein CAWSTGGYEQYF.

The table lists this clone with a few counts. V and J are TRBV5-1 and TRBJ1-1; D not resolved. The CDR3 loop spans 13 amino acids. Germline V gene data show CDR1 as SGHRS and CDR2 as YFSETQ. With 3 bases removed from V and 1 base from J, the gap between germline ends came to 7 bases. The CDR3 DNA reads as TGCGCCAGCAGCTGGCAACGGAACACTGAAGCTTTCTTT. Residues: CASSWQRNTEAFF.

The V call is TRBV5-1, the J call TRBJ2-3; D uncertain. Trimming pared 7 bases from V and 0 bases from J, leaving 9 bases between. The CDR3 is 13 residues long. Per the germline V gene, CDR1 is SGHRS and CDR2 is YFSETQ. As DNA, the CDR3 is TGCGCCAGCTCAGAGGCTAGCACAGATACGCAGTATTTT. As protein: CASSEASTDTQYF.

The chain employs TRBV30 and TRBJ2-2, with D unresolved. Trimming removed 0 bases from V and 6 bases from J, with 11 bases in between. Germline V gene lookup returns CDR1 GTSNPN and CDR2 SVGIG (reference sequence). CDR3 length: 14 residues. CDR3 nucleotide sequence: TGTGCCTGGAGTGTTCGAAGGGCTTCCGGGGAGCTGTTTTTT. Translating gives CAWSVRRASGELFF. Based on the CDR3 plus reference TRBV30 and TRBJ2-2, the full variable domain is SQTIHQWPATLVQPVGSPLSLECTVEGTSNPNLYWYRQAAGRGLQLLFYSVGIGQISSEVPQNLSASRPQDRQFILSSKKLLLSDSGFYLCAWSVRRASGELFFGEGSRLTVL.

In DNA form, the CDR3 reads TGTGCCAGCAGCTTAAGTTGGAGCGATACCTACGAGCAGTACTTC. The encoded protein is CASSLSWSDTYEQYF. The rearrangement uses TRBV7-2 and TRBJ2-7; D unclear. Per the germline V gene, CDR1 is SGHTA and CDR2 is FQGNSA. Trimming removed 2 bases at V and 2 bases at J, with 13 bases between. The CDR3 is 15 amino acids. Filled out from reference TRBV7-2 and TRBJ2-7, the complete variable domain reads GAGVSQSPSNKVTEKGKDVELRCDPISGHTALYWYRQSLGQGLEFLIYFQGNSAPDKSGLPSDRFSAERTGGSVSTLTIQRTQQEDSAVYLCASSLSWSDTYEQYFGPGTRLTVT.

V usage is TRBV10-1 and J usage is TRBJ2-1; D is ambiguous. Germline V gene lookup returns CDR1 WNHNN and CDR2 SYGVQD (reference sequence). V dropped 0 bases and J dropped 2 bases, with 14 bases sitting between them. The CDR3 has 17 amino acids. Written as DNA, the CDR3 is TGCGCCAGCAGTGAGTCTCGGCAGTCGACCGCCTACAATGAGCAGTTCTTC. Amino acids: CASSESRQSTAYNEQFF.

The chain combines TRBV10-3 with TRBJ2-2, with 8 nucleotides matching TRBD2. This CDR3 has 15 amino acids. Germline V gene sequence: CDR1 ENHRY, CDR2 SYGVKD. V gave up 10 bases and J gave up 4 bases; unmatched junction bases: 11. Here the CDR3 reads CATPRGTSGTGELFF. The CDR3 region has the DNA TGTGCCACCCCACGCGGGACTAGTGGCACCGGGGAGCTGTTTTTT.

The J gene is TRBJ1-6, the V gene TRBV9, with D tentatively TRBD1 (5 bases). With 3 bases removed from V and 10 bases from J, the gap between germline ends came to 11 bases. Germline V CDR1 and CDR2: SGDLS, YYNGEE. This CDR3 is built from 13 residues. Here the CDR3 reads CASSASQDSPLHF. CDR3 bases: TGTGCCAGCAGCGCCTCACAGGACTCACCCCTCCACTTT.